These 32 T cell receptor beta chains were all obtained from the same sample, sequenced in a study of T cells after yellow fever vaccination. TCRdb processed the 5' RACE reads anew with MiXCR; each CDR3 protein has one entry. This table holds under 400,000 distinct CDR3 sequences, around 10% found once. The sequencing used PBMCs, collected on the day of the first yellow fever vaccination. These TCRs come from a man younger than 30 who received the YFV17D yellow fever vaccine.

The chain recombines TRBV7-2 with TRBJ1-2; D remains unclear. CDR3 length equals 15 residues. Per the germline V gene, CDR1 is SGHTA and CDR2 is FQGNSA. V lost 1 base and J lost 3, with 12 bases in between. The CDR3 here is CASSLVRRDDYGYTF. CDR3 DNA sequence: TGTGCCAGCAGCTTAGTTCGTCGGGATGACTATGGCTACACCTTC.

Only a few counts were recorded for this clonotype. In DNA form, the CDR3 reads TGTGCCAGCAGCTTTCAGACAGGGGAGAACACTGAAGCTTTCTTT. It codes for CASSFQTGENTEAFF. The rearrangement joins TRBV7-9 to TRBJ1-1, with 8 bases that match TRBD1. Germline CDR1 SEHNR, CDR2 FQNEAQ (reference sequence). The CDR3 has 15 amino acids. V gave up 3 bases and J gave up 1 base; unmatched junction bases: 4. The variable domain in full, with the rest retrieved from reference TRBV7-9 and TRBJ1-1, is DTGVSQNPRHKITKRGQNVTFRCDPISEHNRLYWYRQTLGQGPEFLTYFQNEAQLEKSRLLSDRFSAERPKGSFSTLEIQRTEQGDSAMYLCASSFQTGENTEAFFGQGTRLTVV.

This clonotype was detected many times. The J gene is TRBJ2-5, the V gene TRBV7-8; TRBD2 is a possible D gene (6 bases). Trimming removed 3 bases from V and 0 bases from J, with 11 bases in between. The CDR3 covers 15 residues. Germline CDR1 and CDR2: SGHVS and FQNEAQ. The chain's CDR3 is CASSFLAGYQETQYF. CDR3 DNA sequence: TGTGCCAGCAGCTTCTTGGCGGGGTACCAAGAGACCCAGTACTTC.

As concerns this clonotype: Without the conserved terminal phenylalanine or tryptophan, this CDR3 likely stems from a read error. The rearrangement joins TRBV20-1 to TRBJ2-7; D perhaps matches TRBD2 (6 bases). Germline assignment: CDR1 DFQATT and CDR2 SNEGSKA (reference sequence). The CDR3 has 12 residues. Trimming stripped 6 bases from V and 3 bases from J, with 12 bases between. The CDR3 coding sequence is TGCAGTGCGGAGGGACCGAACTACGAGCAGTACGAC. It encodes CSAEGPNYEQYD.

For the CDR3, the DNA is TGTGCCATCGGCCCGGGACAGGGGTCTGAAAAACTGTTTTTT. Translating it yields CAIGPGQGSEKLFF. V gene TRBV10-3 combines with J gene TRBJ1-4, with 10 bases lining up with TRBD1. The CDR3 is 14 amino acids. CDR1 and CDR2 from the germline V gene are ENHRY and SYGVKD. V dropped 8 bases and J dropped 7; count of bases not matched to a gene: 7.

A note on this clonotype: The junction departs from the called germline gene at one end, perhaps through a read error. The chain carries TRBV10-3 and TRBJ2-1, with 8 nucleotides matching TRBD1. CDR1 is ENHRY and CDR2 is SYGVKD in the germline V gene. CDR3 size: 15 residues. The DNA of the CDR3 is TGTGCCATCAGTGAGACTAACAGGGGGAGAAATGTGCAGTTCTTC. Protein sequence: CAISETNRGRNVQFF.

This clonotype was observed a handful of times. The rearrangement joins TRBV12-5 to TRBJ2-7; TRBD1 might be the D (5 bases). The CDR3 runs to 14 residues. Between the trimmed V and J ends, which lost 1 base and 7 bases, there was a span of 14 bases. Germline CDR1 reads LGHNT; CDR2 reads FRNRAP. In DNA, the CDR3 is TGTGCTAGTGGTTTGGGGCAGGGCTTGGGAGAGCAGTACTTC. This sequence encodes CASGLGQGLGEQYF.

CDR3 coding DNA: TGTGCCAGCAGCCCACGGCCCAACACAGATACGCAGTATTTT. It is translated as CASSPRPNTDTQYF. The chain couples TRBV7-2 to TRBJ2-3; D is unclear. This CDR3 spans 14 amino acids. Germline loops: CDR1 SGHTA, CDR2 FQGNSA. The V end was cut by 5 bases, the J end by 2 bases, with 11 bases between.

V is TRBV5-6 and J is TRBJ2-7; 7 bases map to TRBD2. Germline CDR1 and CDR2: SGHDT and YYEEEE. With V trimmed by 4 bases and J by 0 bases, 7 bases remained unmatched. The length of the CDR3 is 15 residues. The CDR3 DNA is TGTGCCAGCAGCACCCCTAGCGGCTACTCCTACGAGCAGTACGTC. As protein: CASSTPSGYSYEQYV.

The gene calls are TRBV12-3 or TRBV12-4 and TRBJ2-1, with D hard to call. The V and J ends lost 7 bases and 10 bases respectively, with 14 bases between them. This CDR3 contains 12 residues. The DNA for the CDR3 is TGTGCCAGCAATACAGATTGGAGCGAGCAGTTCTTC. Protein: CASNTDWSEQFF.

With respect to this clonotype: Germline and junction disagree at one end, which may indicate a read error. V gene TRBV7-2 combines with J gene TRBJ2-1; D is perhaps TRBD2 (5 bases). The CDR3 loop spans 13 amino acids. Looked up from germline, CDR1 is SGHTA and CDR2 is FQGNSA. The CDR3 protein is CASSLAQDNEQFF. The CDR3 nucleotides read TGTGCCAGCAGCCTAGCACAAGACAATGAGCAGTTCTTC.

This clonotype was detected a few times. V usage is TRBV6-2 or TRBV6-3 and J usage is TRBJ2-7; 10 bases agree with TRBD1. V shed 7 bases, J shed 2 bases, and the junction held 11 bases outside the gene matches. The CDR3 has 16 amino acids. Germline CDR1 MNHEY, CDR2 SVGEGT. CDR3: CASKAPGQGPPYEQYV. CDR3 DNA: TGTGCCAGCAAAGCCCCGGGACAGGGGCCTCCCTACGAGCAGTACGTC.

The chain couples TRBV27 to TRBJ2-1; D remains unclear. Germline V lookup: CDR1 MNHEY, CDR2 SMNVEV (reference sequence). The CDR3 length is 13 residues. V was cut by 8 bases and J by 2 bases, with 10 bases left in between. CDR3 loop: CASGLRAYNEQFF. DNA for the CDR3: TGTGCCAGCGGGCTCCGGGCCTACAATGAGCAGTTCTTC.

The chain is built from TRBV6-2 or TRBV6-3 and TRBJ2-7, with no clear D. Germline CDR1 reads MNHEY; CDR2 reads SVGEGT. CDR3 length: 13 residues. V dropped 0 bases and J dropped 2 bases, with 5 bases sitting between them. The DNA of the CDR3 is TGTGCCAGCAGTTACTCGCGAGCCTACGAGCAGTACTTC. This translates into CASSYSRAYEQYF.

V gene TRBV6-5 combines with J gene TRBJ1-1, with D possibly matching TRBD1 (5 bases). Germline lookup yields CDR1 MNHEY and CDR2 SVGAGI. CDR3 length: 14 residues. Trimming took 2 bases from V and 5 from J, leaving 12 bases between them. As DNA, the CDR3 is TGTGCCAGCAGTTACGGAGGGGTGGTAACTGAAGCTTTCTTT. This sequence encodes CASSYGGVVTEAFF.

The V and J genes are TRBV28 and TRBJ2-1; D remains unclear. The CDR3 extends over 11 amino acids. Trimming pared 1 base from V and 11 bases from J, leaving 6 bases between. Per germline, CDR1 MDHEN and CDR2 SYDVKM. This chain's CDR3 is CASSLYLKQFF. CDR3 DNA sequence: TGTGCCAGCAGTTTATACCTGAAGCAGTTCTTC.

The CDR3 protein is CASSYRGRDTIYF. The DNA for the CDR3 is TGTGCCAGCAGTTATAGGGGAAGGGACACCATATATTTT. The V gene is TRBV28, the J gene TRBJ1-3, with a tentative D call TRBD1 (5 bases). This CDR3 has 13 residues. The V end lost 4 bases, the J end lost 8 bases, and 12 bases lay between the germline ends. Germline lookup yields CDR1 MDHEN and CDR2 SYDVKM.

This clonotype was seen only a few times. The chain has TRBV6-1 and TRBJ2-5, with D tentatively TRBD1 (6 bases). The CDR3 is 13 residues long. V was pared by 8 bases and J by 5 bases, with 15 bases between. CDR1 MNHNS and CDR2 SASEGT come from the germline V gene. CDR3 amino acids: CASLRGGLETQYF. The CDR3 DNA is TGTGCCAGCCTGCGTGGGGGCCTGGAGACCCAGTACTTC.

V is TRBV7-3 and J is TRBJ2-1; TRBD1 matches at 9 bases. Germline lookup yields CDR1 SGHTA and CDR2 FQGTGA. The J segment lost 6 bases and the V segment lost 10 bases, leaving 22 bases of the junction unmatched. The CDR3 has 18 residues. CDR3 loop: CAISRFARDREGINEQFF. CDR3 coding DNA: TGTGCCATCAGTCGATTTGCCCGGGACAGGGAGGGAATCAATGAGCAGTTCTTC.

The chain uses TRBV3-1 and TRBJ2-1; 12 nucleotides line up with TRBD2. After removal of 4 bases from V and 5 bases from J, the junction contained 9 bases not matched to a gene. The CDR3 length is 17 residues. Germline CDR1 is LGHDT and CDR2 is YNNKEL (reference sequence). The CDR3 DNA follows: TGTGCCAGCAGCCTCCCCCCTAGCGGGGGGGCCGACAATGAGCAGTTCTTC. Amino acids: CASSLPPSGGADNEQFF.

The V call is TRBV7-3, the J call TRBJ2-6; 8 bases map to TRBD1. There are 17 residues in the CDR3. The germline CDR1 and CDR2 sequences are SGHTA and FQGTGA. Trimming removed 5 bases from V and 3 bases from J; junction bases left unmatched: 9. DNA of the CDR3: TGTGCCAGCAGCCCACTTAGGACAGGGCTTGGGGCCAACGTCCTGACTTTC. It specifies CASSPLRTGLGANVLTF.

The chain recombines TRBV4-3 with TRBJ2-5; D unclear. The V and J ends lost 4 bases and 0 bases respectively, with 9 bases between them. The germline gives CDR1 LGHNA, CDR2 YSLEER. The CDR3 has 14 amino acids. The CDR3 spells CASSRIWDQETQYF. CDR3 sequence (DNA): TGCGCCAGCAGCCGTATCTGGGACCAAGAGACCCAGTACTTC.

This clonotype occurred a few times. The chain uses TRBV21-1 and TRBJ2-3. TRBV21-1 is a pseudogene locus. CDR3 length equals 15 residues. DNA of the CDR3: TGTGCCAGCAGCAAATTAGGTACAAACACAGATACGCAGTATTTT. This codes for CASSKLGTNTDTQYF.

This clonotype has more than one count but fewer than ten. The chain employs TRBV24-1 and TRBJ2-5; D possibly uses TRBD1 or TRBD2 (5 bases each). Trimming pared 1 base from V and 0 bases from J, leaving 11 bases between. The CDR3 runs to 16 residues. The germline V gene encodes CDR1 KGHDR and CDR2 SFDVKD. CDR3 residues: CATSDFSGGNQETQYF. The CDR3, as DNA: TGTGCCACCAGTGATTTCTCTGGGGGTAACCAAGAGACCCAGTACTTC.

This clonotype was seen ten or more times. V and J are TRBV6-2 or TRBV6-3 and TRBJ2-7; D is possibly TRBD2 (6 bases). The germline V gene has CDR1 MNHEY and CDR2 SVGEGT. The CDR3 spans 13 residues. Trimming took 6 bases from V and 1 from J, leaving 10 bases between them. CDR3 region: CASRPGGSYEQYF. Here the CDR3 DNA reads TGTGCCAGCAGGCCCGGGGGATCCTACGAGCAGTACTTC.

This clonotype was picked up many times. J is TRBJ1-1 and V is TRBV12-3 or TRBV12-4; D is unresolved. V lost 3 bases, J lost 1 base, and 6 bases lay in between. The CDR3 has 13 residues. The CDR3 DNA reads TGTGCCAGCAGTTTCAGCCCGAACACTGAAGCTTTCTTT. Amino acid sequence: CASSFSPNTEAFF.

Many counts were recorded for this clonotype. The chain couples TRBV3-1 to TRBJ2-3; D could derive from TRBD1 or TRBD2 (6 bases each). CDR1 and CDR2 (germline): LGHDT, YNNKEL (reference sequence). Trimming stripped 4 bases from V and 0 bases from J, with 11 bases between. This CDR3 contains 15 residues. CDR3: CASSPGGGSTDTQYF. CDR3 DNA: TGTGCCAGCAGCCCAGGAGGGGGTAGCACAGATACGCAGTATTTT.

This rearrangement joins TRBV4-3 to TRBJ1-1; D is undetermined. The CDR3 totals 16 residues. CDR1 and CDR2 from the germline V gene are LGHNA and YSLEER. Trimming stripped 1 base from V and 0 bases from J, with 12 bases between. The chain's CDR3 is CASSQGLRFMNTEAFF. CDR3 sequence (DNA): TGCGCCAGCAGCCAAGGGTTACGGTTCATGAACACTGAAGCTTTCTTT.

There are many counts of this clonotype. Here the CDR3 DNA reads TGTGCCAGCAGAGCCGCCCTGGGTCAGGGCAGACAGTACGTC. Its translation is CASRAALGQGRQYV. The chain is built from TRBV28 and TRBJ2-7, with D perhaps matching TRBD1 (5 bases). From germline, CDR1 is MDHEN and CDR2 SYDVKM. V lost 6 bases, J lost 10 bases, and 22 bases lay in between. This CDR3 is built from 14 residues.

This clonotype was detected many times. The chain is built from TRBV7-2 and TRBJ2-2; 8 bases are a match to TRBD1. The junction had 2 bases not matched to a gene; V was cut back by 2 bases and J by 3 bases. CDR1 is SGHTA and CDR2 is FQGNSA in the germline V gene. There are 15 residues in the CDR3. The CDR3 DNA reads TGTGCCAGCAGCTTACAGGGGGCGCACACCGGGGAGCTGTTTTTT. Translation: CASSLQGAHTGELFF.

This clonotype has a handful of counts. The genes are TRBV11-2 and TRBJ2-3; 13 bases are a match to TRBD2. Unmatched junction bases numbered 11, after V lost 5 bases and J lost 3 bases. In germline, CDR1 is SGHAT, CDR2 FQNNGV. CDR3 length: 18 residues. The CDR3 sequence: CASSLNFRLAGGTDTQYF. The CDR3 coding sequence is TGTGCCAGCAGCCTCAACTTCCGACTAGCGGGGGGAACAGATACGCAGTATTTT.

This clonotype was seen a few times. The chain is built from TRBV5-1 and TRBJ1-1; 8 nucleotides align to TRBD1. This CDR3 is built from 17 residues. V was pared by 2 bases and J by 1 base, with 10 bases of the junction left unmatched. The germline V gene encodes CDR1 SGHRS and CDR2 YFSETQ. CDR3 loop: CASSFGQGRGKNTEAFF. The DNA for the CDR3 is TGCGCCAGCAGCTTCGGACAGGGTAGAGGGAAGAACACTGAAGCTTTCTTT.